This T cell receptor (beta chain) emerged from a study of shared clonotypes between healthy human individuals. Study details: Three plates were used per donor for CD4 naive, three for CD4 memory, two for CD8 naive and one for CD8 memory.

For this clone: Its antigen remains unidentified.

Terminally differentiated effector memory CD45RA+ cells were left out of the naive CD8 fraction, which was CD45RO-negative and positively selected for CCR7. Nashville, Tennessee was home to all donors, each a Caucasian adult. TCRdb keeps only in-frame clones here, not all; method: immunoSEQ multiplex PCR. The table lists roughly 590,000 clones, nearly 97% of them singletons. Study-wide points: Researchers sampled blood only, noting tissue repertoires likely differ. Generation of non-shared clonotypes was less probable than generation of clonotypes shared by all four donors.

This CDR3 comprises 15 residues. Germline V gives CDR1 SEHNR, CDR2 FQNEAQ (reference sequence). V dropped 7 bases and J dropped 6; count of bases not matched to a gene: 11. The sample taken for sequencing was naive CD8+ T cells sorted from blood. The sequence came from a woman aged 30 to 39 in good health. The chain links TRBV7-9 to TRBJ2-2, with 7 positions matching TRBD2. The CDR3 coding sequence is TGTGCCAGCATCGTGCCCTCTGGACTAGCCGGGGAGCTGTTTTTT. Translating gives CASIVPSGLAGELFF.